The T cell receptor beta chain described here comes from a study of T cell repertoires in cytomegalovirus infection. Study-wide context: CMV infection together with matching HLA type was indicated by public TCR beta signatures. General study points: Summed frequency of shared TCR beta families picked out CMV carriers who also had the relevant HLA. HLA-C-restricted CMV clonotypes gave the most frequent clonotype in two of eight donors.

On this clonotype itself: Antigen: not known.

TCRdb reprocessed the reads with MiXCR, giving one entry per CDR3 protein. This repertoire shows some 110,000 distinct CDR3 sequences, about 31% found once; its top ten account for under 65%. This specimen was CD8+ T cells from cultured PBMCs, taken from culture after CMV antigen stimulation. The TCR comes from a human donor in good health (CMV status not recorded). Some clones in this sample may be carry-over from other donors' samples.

This CDR3 reads CASRGEYLEGQFF. The CDR3 DNA reads TGTGCCAGCAGGGGGGAGTATCTGGAAGGGCAGTTCTTC. The chain is built from TRBV5-4 and TRBJ2-1; D is possibly TRBD1 or TRBD2 (5 bases each). The CDR3 extends over 13 amino acids. Germline lookup yields CDR1 SGHNT and CDR2 YYREEE (reference sequence). The V gene lost 5 bases and the J gene lost 12 bases, with 18 bases spanning the gap.